What follows describes a single TCR beta chain. This sample stems from a study of cytotoxic CD8 clonotypes in ibrutinib-treated CLL. Study overall: By median roughly 68 months, approximately twelve had progressed and about 14 stayed remitted; responses had been 2 complete and 25 or so partial.

TCRdb's table, derived via immunoSEQ multiplex PCR, lists solely in-frame clones and lacks some. Among 76,000 or so clones listed, approximately 87% were seen once. Germline V gene data show CDR1 as SGHNT and CDR2 as YYREEE (reference sequence). The CDR3 is 14 residues long. V shed 5 bases and J 0 bases; nucleotides not matched to a gene: 5. This clonotype was obtained from a human donor with chronic lymphocytic leukemia. The sequences come from PBMCs, collected after 24 months of ibrutinib treatment. V is TRBV5-4 and J is TRBJ2-7, with 7 bases that match TRBD2. DNA of the CDR3: TGTGCCAGCAGTGCCTCTAGCGGCTCCTACGAGCAGTACTTC. This sequence encodes CASSASSGSYEQYF.